A single sample is the source of the 10 T cell receptor beta chains below, sequenced in a study of shared clonotypes between healthy human individuals (dated by TCRdb to the early 2020s). Library preparation used the immunoSEQ multiplex PCR assay. Here the immuneACCESS table is served through TCRdb, limited to in-frame sequences with V and J called. Missing clones are a known gap in these copies; in checked studies unresolved V genes cover under half, and the rest lacks a known reason. This sample holds roughly 2.2 million clones; 85% to 95% were observed only once. Of the sample, under 0.45% falls within the top ten clones. The sample was naive CD4+ T cells from PBMCs. The cell subset or site label corresponds to: CD45RA+ positively selected. These receptors all stem from a man aged 18-30 years in good health. Some clones in this sample may be carry-over from other donors' samples.

Details on this clone: Other DNA sequences within the sample encode an identical CDR3. J is TRBJ2-7 and V is TRBV28; perhaps TRBD1 as D (6 bases). This CDR3 region has 13 residues. Germline V gene lookup returns CDR1 MDHEN and CDR2 SYDVKM. V was clipped by 4 bases and J by 3 bases, with 10 bases between them. CDR3 sequence (DNA): TGTGCCAGCAGTTCGGGACAAGGCTACGAGCAGTACTTC. Encoded protein: CASSSGQGYEQYF.

The chain combines TRBV18 with TRBJ2-7; D gene ambiguous. V was clipped by 2 bases and J by 5 bases, with 16 bases between them. The CDR3 has 15 amino acids. From germline, CDR1 is KGHSH and CDR2 LQKENI. CDR3 amino acids: CASSPTVAGWDEQYF. In nucleotides, the CDR3 is TGTGCCAGCTCACCAACGGTCGCAGGATGGGACGAGCAGTACTTC.

With respect to this clone: Other DNA sequences in this specimen translate into the identical CDR3. V and J are TRBV7-3 and TRBJ2-3; 9 nucleotides agree with TRBD1. The CDR3 sequence is 16 residues long. Germline trimming cut 0 bases from V and 1 base from J; bases unmatched to any gene: 2. Germline V CDR1 and CDR2: SGHTA, FQGTGA. CDR3 DNA: TGTGCCAGCAGCTTAACGCGGGACAGGGGCACAGATACGCAGTATTTT. Residues: CASSLTRDRGTDTQYF.

The rearrangement joins TRBV5-1 to TRBJ2-2; D tentatively fits TRBD1 or TRBD2 (5 bases each). Germline V gene sequence: CDR1 SGHRS, CDR2 YFSETQ. The CDR3 has 15 residues. V was clipped by 9 bases and J by 0 bases, with 15 bases between them. The DNA of the CDR3 is TGCGCCACACACCGGGACGGAACGAACACCGGGGAGCTGTTTTTT. This codes for CATHRDGTNTGELFF.

CDR3 sequence (DNA): TGTGCCAGCAGCCCCCCTCCGAGAGAGGGCCGAGAGACCCAGTACTTC. It yields the protein CASSPPPREGRETQYF. This chain connects TRBV7-9 to TRBJ2-5; a weak D match, TRBD2 (5 bases). Germline CDR1 and CDR2: SEHNR and FQNEAQ (reference sequence). The CDR3 has 16 amino acids. V lost 5 bases and J lost 4, with 20 bases in between. The complete variable domain, with remaining parts taken from reference TRBV7-9 and TRBJ2-5, reads DTGVSQNPRHKITKRGQNVTFRCDPISEHNRLYWYRQTLGQGPEFLTYFQNEAQLEKSRLLSDRFSAERPKGSFSTLEIQRTEQGDSAMYLCASSPPPREGRETQYFGPGTRLLVL.

CDR3 residues: CASRLEAGQGSYNEQFF. The CDR3 DNA is TGTGCAAGTCGCTTAGAGGCTGGACAGGGCTCCTACAATGAGCAGTTCTTC. J is TRBJ2-1 and V is TRBV12-2; whether TRBD1, the table's D call, matches the DNA was not checked. TRBV12-2 is a pseudogene segment. CDR3 length: 17 amino acids.

The genes are TRBV9 and TRBJ2-1; possibly TRBD1 for D (8 bases). The V gene lost 4 bases and the J gene lost 2 bases, with 19 bases spanning the gap. The CDR3 is 17 amino acids. Germline CDR1 SGDLS, CDR2 YYNGEE. In DNA form, the CDR3 reads TGTGCCAGCAGCCCCCGGAAACAGGGGGGGGCCTACAATGAGCAGTTCTTC. The encoded protein is CASSPRKQGGAYNEQFF.

The CDR3 DNA sequence: TGTGCCAGCAGTGGGGGACCGAATGAAAAACTGTTTTTT. It translates to CASSGGPNEKLFF. The chain links TRBV2 to TRBJ1-4; perhaps TRBD1 as D (5 bases). The CDR3 sequence is 13 residues long. Trimming cost V 4 bases and J 5 bases, with 8 bases left between them. The germline gives CDR1 SNHLY, CDR2 FYNNEI.

A single count supports this clone. This CDR3 is also generated by other DNA sequences in the sample. The V and J genes are TRBV7-3 and TRBJ2-6; possibly TRBD1 for D (6 bases). Germline assignment: CDR1 SGHTA and CDR2 FQGTGA. The CDR3 extends over 15 amino acids. V was trimmed by 3 bases and J by 0 bases, leaving 6 bases between them. DNA for the CDR3: TGTGCCAGCAGCTTGGACAGCTCTGGGGCCAACGTCCTGACTTTC. Amino acid sequence: CASSLDSSGANVLTF.

V and J are TRBV7-2 and TRBJ1-4; a weak D match, TRBD1 (5 bases). The V gene's germline CDR1 is SGHTA and CDR2 FQGNSA. Trimming cost V 5 bases and J 8 bases, with 30 bases left between them. The CDR3 spans 19 residues. The CDR3 sequence: CASSPWGGRGLANPEKLFF. In DNA, the CDR3 is TGTGCCAGCAGCCCCTGGGGGGGAAGAGGGCTAGCTAACCCCGAAAAACTGTTTTTT.